One sample yielded the 32 T cell receptor beta chains listed below, sequenced in a study of tumor-infiltrating lymphocytes in primary liver carcinoma. Co-extraction of both nucleic acids (RNA and DNA) used about 19-33 mg of unsorted bulk tissue. TCR beta cDNA was reverse-transcribed from approximately 0.45 ug of total RNA. The reaction used a constant-region primer and ProtoScript II reverse transcriptase. Three-round nested multiplex PCR performed with slightly modified ARM-PCR produced the TCR beta libraries. Researchers ran the first two PCR rounds for 9 to 10 cycles each with TRBV1-TRBV30 forward primers and a C-beta reverse primer. TCRdb called the multiplex PCR reads again in MiXCR, with one record for every CDR3 protein. The table records 150,000 to 200,000 distinct CDR3 sequences, around four fifths of them present only once. The material sequenced was tumor tissue from primary liver carcinoma. Receptors were obtained from a man aged 35 to 55 with primary liver carcinoma and hepatitis B virus infection.

Here the CDR3 reads CASSPHVTSGSNEQFF. CDR3 bases: TGCGCCAGCAGCCCTCACGTGACTAGCGGGAGTAATGAGCAGTTCTTC. The V gene is TRBV4-3, the J gene TRBJ2-1, with TRBD2 identical over 12 bases. The trim removed 4 bases at V and 7 bases at J, leaving 8 bases unmatched. Germline CDR1 is LGHNA and CDR2 is YSLEER. The CDR3 contains 16 residues.

This clonotype was recorded at least ten times. The rearrangement uses TRBV28 and TRBJ1-5; 10 bases agree with TRBD1. The CDR3 has 15 residues. J gave up 6 bases and V 6 bases, and 8 bases lay outside the gene matches. CDR1 is MDHEN, CDR2 SYDVKM, per germline. Written as DNA, the CDR3 is TGTGCCAGCAGCCCGAATGGACAGGGGGGTCAGCCCCAGCATTTT. Amino acids: CASSPNGQGGQPQHF. The whole variable domain, remainder taken from reference TRBV28 and TRBJ1-5, is DVKVTQSSRYLVKRTGEKVFLECVQDMDHENMFWYRQDPGLGLRLIYFSYDVKMKEKGDIPEGYSVSREKKERFSLILESASTNQTSMYLCASSPNGQGGQPQHFGDGTRLSIL.

This clonotype is a singleton in its sample. Compared with germline, one end of the junction differs, possibly owing to a read error. The chain is built from TRBV6-6 and TRBJ1-6; D may be TRBD1 (6 bases). The CDR3 has 13 residues. Germline-derived CDR1 and CDR2 are MNHNY and SVGAGI (reference sequence). The CDR3 here is CAGSSTGISLLHF. The CDR3 DNA reads as TGTGCCGGCAGTTCAACAGGGATTTCACTACTCCACTTT.

Remarks on this clonotype: Compared with germline, one end of the junction differs, possibly owing to a read error. V usage is TRBV6-2 or TRBV6-3 and J usage is TRBJ2-7; TRBD2 agrees at 8 bases. The germline V gene encodes CDR1 MNHEY and CDR2 SVGEGT. The CDR3 runs to 15 residues. The CDR3 loop reads CASSTPTSEGYGQYF. CDR3 in DNA: TGTGCTAGCAGCACTCCGACTAGCGAAGGGTACGGGCAGTACTTC.

The chain employs TRBV6-1 and TRBJ1-5; 11 positions agree with TRBD1. With the DNA end fitting TRBJ2-3 better, the J assignment may be wrong. The CDR3 sequence is 13 residues long. Germline V gene lookup returns CDR1 MNHNS and CDR2 SASEGT. In DNA form, the CDR3 reads TGTGCCAGTTGGACAGGGGGCCGTCAGCCACAGTATTTT. Translating it yields CASWTGGRQPQYF.

Of note for this clonotype: The CDR3 does not close with the conserved phenylalanine or tryptophan, likely indicating a read error. This sequence joins TRBV29-1 and TRBJ2-5; D remains unclear. The V end lost 7 bases, the J end lost 2 bases, and 11 bases lay between the germline ends. Germline values: CDR1 SQVTM, CDR2 ANQGSEA. The CDR3 covers 12 residues. DNA for the CDR3: TGCAGCGCCGCGACTTTGCAAGAGACCCAGTACTCG. Translation: CSAATLQETQYS.

This rearrangement joins TRBV6-1 to TRBJ2-7, with unresolved D. Germline CDR1 MNHNS, CDR2 SASEGT. Deletions cut 6 bases from V and 2 bases from J, with 14 bases between. This CDR3 comprises 14 residues. The CDR3 DNA follows: TGTGCCAGCAGCGCCGGAAGGAAAACCTACGAGCAGTACTTC. Translated: CASSAGRKTYEQYF.

A single count supports this clonotype. A read error may account for a junction end that differs from germline. The V and J genes are TRBV7-9 and TRBJ1-1; D call uncertain. The germline V gene encodes CDR1 SEHNR and CDR2 FQNEAQ (reference sequence). The CDR3 length is 13 residues. CDR3 loop: CTSSLGRNTEAFF. CDR3 nucleotides: TGTACCAGCAGCTTAGGGAGGAACACTGAAGCTTTCTTT. The whole variable domain, remainder taken from reference TRBV7-9 and TRBJ1-1, is DTGVSQNPRHKITKRGQNVTFRCDPISEHNRLYWYRQTLGQGPEFLTYFQNEAQLEKSRLLSDRFSAERPKGSFSTLEIQRTEQGDSAMYLCTSSLGRNTEAFFGQGTRLTVV.

V usage is TRBV5-4 and J usage is TRBJ2-1, with a tentative D call TRBD1 (7 bases). CDR3 size: 16 residues. Germline V gene lookup returns CDR1 SGHNT and CDR2 YYREEE (reference sequence). CDR3: CVRSPGGGGHVNEQFF. CDR3 DNA: TGTGTCCGCAGCCCCGGCGGAGGGGGCCATGTGAATGAGCAGTTCTTC.

A remark on this clonotype: Without the conserved terminal phenylalanine or tryptophan, this CDR3 likely stems from a read error. The V call is TRBV2, the J call TRBJ2-3; D unresolved. Trimming cost V 9 bases and J 5 bases, with 9 bases left between them. Germline assignment: CDR1 SNHLY and CDR2 FYNNEI. CDR3 length: 11 amino acids. The CDR3 spells CARSLEDTQYY. As DNA, the CDR3 is TGTGCCAGGAGTCTCGAAGATACGCAGTATTAT.

The V gene is TRBV29-1, the J gene TRBJ1-2, with TRBD1 identical over 7 bases. Germline lookup yields CDR1 SQVTM and CDR2 ANQGSEA. This CDR3 has 14 residues. The CDR3 sequence is CGDPPDRDMNGYTF. Here the CDR3 DNA reads TGCGGCGACCCCCCTGACAGGGACATGAATGGCTACACCTTC.

Remarks on this clonotype: This could be a read error, since a much larger clone is one nucleotide away. The chain links TRBV28 to TRBJ1-1; D gene unclear. Trimming pared 5 bases from V and 3 bases from J, leaving 13 bases between. CDR1 and CDR2 from the germline V gene are MDHEN and SYDVKM. The CDR3 extends over 14 amino acids. The CDR3: CASSPRTYYTEAFF. CDR3 in DNA: TGTGCCAGCAGTCCCCGGACGTACTACACTGAAGCTTTCTTT.

The rearrangement joins TRBV5-4 to TRBJ2-7; D unclear. Between the trimmed V and J ends, which lost 0 bases and 13 bases, there was a span of 17 bases. Germline CDR1 and CDR2: SGHNT and YYREEE (reference sequence). The length of the CDR3 is 13 residues. CDR3 nucleotide sequence: TGTGCCAGCAGCTTGGGGGGTACCTACGAGAAATACTTC. Amino acids: CASSLGGTYEKYF.

In regard to this clonotype: The CDR3 carries no conserved terminal phenylalanine or tryptophan, so it likely arises from a read error. This chain links TRBV4-2 with TRBJ2-2; D ambiguous. CDR1 is LGHNA, CDR2 YNFKEQ, per germline. The CDR3 extends over 13 amino acids. The CDR3 loop is CTSSQDLSGELFY. CDR3 in DNA: TGTACCAGCAGCCAAGATTTGAGCGGGGAGCTGTTTTAT.

The chain uses TRBV6-1 and TRBJ2-3; D remains unclear. The CDR3 totals 13 residues. Trimming took off 10 bases at V and 11 bases at J, with 22 bases between the two ends. Germline CDR1 is MNHNS and CDR2 is SASEGT. The CDR3 spells CAITLGYTNRQYF. The CDR3 nucleotides are TGTGCCATCACATTGGGCTACACAAATAGGCAGTATTTT.

This clonotype turned up a few times. The junction departs from the called germline gene at one end, perhaps through a read error. The rearrangement links TRBV12-3 or TRBV12-4 to TRBJ2-5, with TRBD2 identical over 7 bases. There are 13 residues in the CDR3. The CDR3 DNA reads as TGTGTCAGCAGTAGAAGCGGGACAGAGACCCAGTACTTC. Residues: CVSSRSGTETQYF.

This clonotype was detected ten times or more. The V gene is TRBV7-8, the J gene TRBJ2-7; 10 bases are a match to TRBD1. This CDR3 is 15 amino acids long. Unmatched junction bases numbered 5, after V lost 4 bases and J lost 2 bases. In germline, CDR1 is SGHVS, CDR2 FQNEAQ. CDR3 region: CASSSYDRGPYEQYF. Here the CDR3 DNA reads TGTGCCAGCAGCTCTTATGACAGGGGGCCCTACGAGCAGTACTTC.

Comments on this clonotype: An end of the junction does not agree with germline; a read error may underlie this. This sequence joins TRBV6-5 and TRBJ1-3; a possible D gene is TRBD1 (6 bases). In germline, CDR1 is MNHEY, CDR2 SVGAGI. The CDR3 runs 15 residues. DNA of the CDR3: TGTGCCAGCAATAGACAGGACTCCTCTGGAAACATCATATATTTT. It translates to CASNRQDSSGNIIYF.

The rearrangement joins TRBV11-2 to TRBJ1-4; tentative D call: TRBD1 (5 bases). Trimming stripped 7 bases from V and 9 bases from J, with 21 bases between. Germline values: CDR1 SGHAT, CDR2 FQNNGV. The length of the CDR3 is 15 residues. As DNA, the CDR3 is TGTGCCAGCAATTTAGGGGCCGCCGTGAATAAAAAACTGTTTTTT. This encodes CASNLGAAVNKKLFF. The entire variable domain, with the rest obtained from reference TRBV11-2 and TRBJ1-4, is as follows: EAGVAQSPRYKIIEKRQSVAFWCNPISGHATLYWYQQILGQGPKLLIQFQNNGVVDDSQLPKDRFSAERLKGVDSTLKIQPAKLEDSAVYLCASNLGAAVNKKLFFGSGTQLSVL.

Details on this clonotype: This CDR3 fails to terminate in the conserved phenylalanine or tryptophan, so it likely reflects a read error. The chain joins TRBV11-2 to TRBJ1-2, with unresolved D. This CDR3 is 13 amino acids long. Trimming shortened V by 10 bases and J by 7 bases, and 19 bases separated the two germline ends. The germline V gene has CDR1 SGHAT and CDR2 FQNNGV. The CDR3 region is CANNLTGVSGYTY. The CDR3 DNA reads as TGTGCCAACAACTTAACGGGAGTATCTGGCTACACCTAC.

Worth noting for this clonotype: The junction shows a germline mismatch at one end, possibly a read error. CDR3 protein: CASSQESDGAIYGYNF. CDR3 coding DNA: TGCGCCAGCAGCCAGGAAAGTGACGGAGCTATTTATGGCTACAACTTC. The V gene is TRBV4-3, the J gene TRBJ1-2; D not resolved. The CDR3 has 16 amino acids. Germline V gene sequence: CDR1 LGHNA, CDR2 YSLEER.

V usage is TRBV5-5 and J usage is TRBJ2-3; maybe TRBD1 (5 bases). This CDR3 is built from 15 residues. CDR1 and CDR2 from the germline V gene are SGHKS and YYEKEE (reference sequence). V lost 2 bases and J lost 5, with 15 bases in between. The chain's CDR3 is CASSFHELREDTQYF. DNA of the CDR3: TGTGCCAGCAGCTTCCACGAACTCAGGGAAGATACGCAGTATTTT.

The chain employs TRBV5-5 and TRBJ2-1; maybe TRBD2 (5 bases). CDR1 and CDR2 (germline): SGHKS, YYEKEE (reference sequence). Between the trimmed V and J ends, which lost 4 bases and 6 bases, there was a span of 17 bases. CDR3 length: 15 amino acids. The DNA for the CDR3 is TGTGCCAGCAGCCCCGTATGGACTGATTCCAATGAGCAGTTCTTC. Translation gives CASSPVWTDSNEQFF.

This clonotype was recorded once. The chain recombines TRBV6-5 with TRBJ2-1, with 7 nucleotides matching TRBD2. This CDR3 is 19 amino acids long. The germline V gene has CDR1 MNHEY and CDR2 SVGAGI. The V segment lost 2 bases and the J segment 1 base; nucleotides outside the gene matches: 14. The CDR3 here is CASSYQDTGGWVSYNEQFF. The DNA of the CDR3 is TGTGCCAGCAGTTACCAGGACACCGGGGGGTGGGTGTCCTACAATGAGCAGTTCTTC.

Only one count was recorded for this clonotype. A read error may account for a junction end that differs from germline. This rearrangement joins TRBV11-2 to TRBJ2-7; tentative D call: TRBD1 (5 bases). CDR3 size: 11 residues. Germline CDR1 SGHAT, CDR2 FQNNGV. The CDR3 DNA reads as TGTGCCAGCATAAAAGGGGTTGAGCAATGCTTC. Translating it yields CASIKGVEQCF. Based on the CDR3 plus reference TRBV11-2 and TRBJ2-7, the full variable domain is EAGVAQSPRYKIIEKRQSVAFWCNPISGHATLYWYQQILGQGPKLLIQFQNNGVVDDSQLPKDRFSAERLKGVDSTLKIQPAKLEDSAVYLCASIKGVEQCFGPGTRLTVT.

Of note for this clonotype: A junction boundary mismatches the germline segment, possibly from a read error. V gene TRBV6-1 combines with J gene TRBJ2-3; no definite D call. Looked up from germline, CDR1 is MNHNS and CDR2 is SASEGT. The CDR3 length is 15 residues. The CDR3 DNA reads as TGTGCCAGCAGTGAAGGTAGTTGGCCCGCAGATGCGCAGGATTTT. This gives the protein CASSEGSWPADAQDF.

As concerns this clonotype: Lacking the conserved final phenylalanine or tryptophan, this CDR3 likely reflects a read error. The chain joins TRBV14 to TRBJ2-1; 8 positions match TRBD2. The CDR3 runs to 16 residues. Germline CDR1 and CDR2: SGHDN and FVKESK. CDR3 in DNA: TGTGGCAGCAGTGCCGTAGCGGGACGGGTAAGCAATGAGCAGTTCTTA. Protein sequence: CGSSAVAGRVSNEQFL.

This clonotype was found once. One end of the junction varies from germline; a read error may be responsible. The chain joins TRBV11-1 to TRBJ2-1, with D maybe TRBD2 (5 bases). The CDR3 loop spans 17 amino acids. The germline V gene encodes CDR1 SGHAT and CDR2 FQDESV (reference sequence). This chain's CDR3 is CVSSSNGMSRLSNEQFF. In DNA, the CDR3 is TGTGTCAGCAGCTCAAACGGGATGAGCAGGTTGTCTAATGAGCAATTCTTC.

To note about this clonotype: An end of the junction differs from the germline gene, which may be a read error. J is TRBJ1-5 and V is TRBV12-3 or TRBV12-4; a possible D gene is TRBD1 (5 bases). CDR3 length equals 15 residues. The CDR3 coding sequence is TGTGCCAGCACGCGGGGCACTGCAATATATCAGTCCCAGCATTTT. It specifies CASTRGTAIYQSQHF.

The sample holds one count of this clonotype. The junction and the germline gene differ at one end; a read error may be behind it. The chain carries TRBV11-2 and TRBJ2-1; D assignment may be TRBD1 or TRBD2 (5 bases each). The CDR3 extends over 17 amino acids. CDR1 SGHAT and CDR2 FQNNGV come from the germline V gene. The CDR3 DNA sequence: TGTGTCAGCACCTTAGATAGGGGCGGGTGGTTCTACAATGAGCAGTTCTTC. It translates to CVSTLDRGGWFYNEQFF. Together with reference TRBV11-2 and TRBJ2-1, the CDR3 gives the full variable domain: EAGVAQSPRYKIIEKRQSVAFWCNPISGHATLYWYQQILGQGPKLLIQFQNNGVVDDSQLPKDRFSAERLKGVDSTLKIQPAKLEDSAVYLCVSTLDRGGWFYNEQFFGPGTRLTVL.

Concerning this clonotype itself: The conserved final phenylalanine or tryptophan is absent from the CDR3, which likely points to a read error. The rearrangement links TRBV11-1 to TRBJ2-1, with TRBD2 matching 8 bases. CDR1 and CDR2 from the germline V gene are SGHAT and FQDESV (reference sequence). The CDR3 extends over 18 amino acids. The CDR3 is CASSLYRSAGGSYNEQFL. Here the CDR3 DNA reads TGTGCCAGTAGCTTGTACCGCTCCGCGGGAGGATCCTACAATGAGCAGTTCTTA.

This clonotype was seen just once. The chain combines TRBV11-1 with TRBJ2-3, with D possibly being TRBD2 (5 bases). The CDR3 totals 19 residues. CDR1 and CDR2 from the germline V gene are SGHAT and FQDESV (reference sequence). V lost 4 bases, J lost 1 base, and 24 bases lay in between. CDR3 sequence reads: CASSSEGSYVGVRTDTQYF. The CDR3 nucleotides read TGTGCCAGCAGCTCTGAGGGAAGCTATGTTGGAGTCCGCACAGATACGCAGTATTTT.